This entry lists 21 T cell receptor beta chains sequenced from one sample in a study of T cell responses to AZD1222 COVID-19 vaccine. Clones were sequenced by immunoSEQ multiplex PCR, and TCRdb holds only the in-frame ones, with some missing. Here the sample spans roughly 120,000 clones, 80% to 90% being singletons. This material consisted of peripheral blood, taken on day 0 of MenACWY control vaccination. These receptors were taken from an adult in good health.

This clone was detected a few times. The chain carries TRBV6-2 or TRBV6-3 and TRBJ1-1; D not certain. Germline V CDR1 and CDR2: MNHEY, SVGEGT. The CDR3 has 14 residues. The V and J ends lost 2 bases and 0 bases respectively, with 7 bases between them. The DNA of the CDR3 is TGTGCCAGCAGTTACCCCGGGATGAACACTGAAGCTTTCTTT. Protein sequence: CASSYPGMNTEAFF.

This chain connects TRBV7-9 to TRBJ2-7; D perhaps matches TRBD2 (5 bases). This CDR3 spans 14 amino acids. Trimming stripped 7 bases from V and 7 bases from J, with 20 bases between. Germline assignment: CDR1 SEHNR and CDR2 FQNEAQ (reference sequence). CDR3 bases: TGTGCCAGCACCCAAGTCGTCCCCTCGGGGGAGCAGTACTTC. Its protein is CASTQVVPSGEQYF.

The rearrangement joins TRBV28 to TRBJ1-2; perhaps TRBD1 as D (5 bases). The germline gives CDR1 MDHEN, CDR2 SYDVKM. This CDR3 is built from 13 residues. The V gene lost 1 base and the J gene lost 8 bases, with 11 bases spanning the gap. CDR3 residues: CASSLLVRVGYTF. CDR3 sequence (DNA): TGTGCCAGCAGTTTATTGGTCAGGGTCGGCTACACCTTC.

This sequence joins TRBV24-1 and TRBJ1-2; D possibly corresponds to TRBD1 (6 bases). CDR3 length equals 14 residues. V lost 3 bases and J 4 bases, leaving 11 bases between the germline ends. The germline CDR1 and CDR2 sequences are KGHDR and SFDVKD. The CDR3 region has the DNA TGTGCCACCAGTGATCGAGGACAGAGCTATGGCTACACCTTC. This translates into CATSDRGQSYGYTF.

This rearrangement joins TRBV10-3 to TRBJ1-2; D is unresolved. Germline CDR1 is ENHRY and CDR2 is SYGVKD. The CDR3 is 12 amino acids. V was cut by 5 bases and J by 3 bases, with 7 bases left in between. The DNA of the CDR3 is TGTGCCATCAGTAGTGGGGACTATGGCTACACCTTC. Translation: CAISSGDYGYTF.

The chain recombines TRBV4-1 with TRBJ1-2; 12 bases map to TRBD1. Germline CDR1 is MGHRA and CDR2 is YSYEKL. The CDR3 is 18 amino acids. J was trimmed by 7 bases and V by 3 bases; bases with no gene match: 15. The CDR3 region has the DNA TGCGCCAGCAGCCATGGGGTGGGACAGGGGGCGCGTTGGGCTGGCTACACCTTC. Residues: CASSHGVGQGARWAGYTF.

This chain links TRBV28 with TRBJ1-5; the D gene is possibly TRBD1 (5 bases). V dropped 6 bases and J dropped 6 bases, with 18 bases sitting between them. CDR3 length: 15 amino acids. Germline CDR1 is MDHEN and CDR2 is SYDVKM. The DNA for the CDR3 is TGTGCCAGCAGCCCTGGGGAACTCACAGGTCAGCCCCAGCATTTT. It encodes CASSPGELTGQPQHF.

The chain employs TRBV6-6 and TRBJ1-3, with D tentatively TRBD1 (6 bases). There are 14 residues in the CDR3. Trimming pared 6 bases from V and 0 bases from J, leaving 9 bases between. Germline CDR1 is MNHNY and CDR2 is SVGAGI (reference sequence). CDR3 residues: CASSKQGSGNTIYF. In nucleotides, the CDR3 is TGTGCCAGCAGCAAACAGGGCTCTGGAAACACCATATATTTT.

The chain has TRBV2 and TRBJ2-5; TRBD1 matches 7 bases. The junction had 9 bases not matched to a gene; V was cut back by 6 bases and J by 2 bases. This CDR3 comprises 15 residues. Looked up from germline, CDR1 is SNHLY and CDR2 is FYNNEI. The CDR3 bases are TGTGCCAGCAGCGACCTCGGGACAGCTCAAGAGACCCAGTACTTC. Its translation is CASSDLGTAQETQYF.

The chain combines TRBV27 with TRBJ2-1, with 14 bases identical to TRBD2. Germline V CDR1 and CDR2: MNHEY, SMNVEV (reference sequence). V shed 2 bases, J shed 5 bases, and the junction held 2 bases outside the gene matches. This CDR3 spans 16 amino acids. CDR3: CASSLGLAGGHNEQFF. The DNA of the CDR3 is TGTGCCAGCAGTTTAGGACTAGCGGGGGGCCACAATGAGCAGTTCTTC.

The chain is built from TRBV19 and TRBJ2-5; D uncertain. V lost 1 base and J lost 2, with 11 bases in between. This CDR3 region has 15 residues. Germline CDR1 LNHDA, CDR2 SQIVND (reference sequence). CDR3 in amino acids: CASSIGFGLQETQYF. The CDR3 coding sequence is TGTGCCAGTAGTATAGGGTTCGGGCTTCAAGAGACCCAGTACTTC.

The J gene is TRBJ1-2, the V gene TRBV6-2 or TRBV6-3, with D perhaps matching TRBD1 (5 bases). Germline V gives CDR1 MNHEY, CDR2 SVGEGT. Trimming cost V 2 bases and J 5 bases, with 9 bases left between them. CDR3 length: 13 amino acids. CDR3 bases: TGTGCCAGCAGTTACCGGGGACTATATGGCTACACCTTC. Its protein product is CASSYRGLYGYTF.

V usage is TRBV7-2 and J usage is TRBJ1-2; possibly TRBD1 for D (5 bases). CDR3 length: 14 amino acids. CDR1 is SGHTA, CDR2 FQGNSA, per germline. The V gene lost 4 bases and the J gene lost 6 bases, with 15 bases spanning the gap. The CDR3 DNA sequence: TGTGCCAGCAGCTCGCGAGAGGGAGGGGATGGCTACACCTTC. Translating it yields CASSSREGGDGYTF.

The V and J genes are TRBV15 and TRBJ2-1; possible D gene TRBD1, 6 bases. CDR3 length: 15 amino acids. Deletions cut 1 base from V and 2 bases from J, with 9 bases between. The germline CDR1 and CDR2 sequences are LNHNV and YYDKDF (reference sequence). CDR3 bases: TGTGCCACCAGCAGAGGTCGGGACACCTACAATGAGCAGTTCTTC. It specifies CATSRGRDTYNEQFF.

CDR3 coding DNA: TGCGCCAGCAGCTTGGGAGGGACAGTGAACACTGAAGCTTTCTTT. As protein: CASSLGGTVNTEAFF. This rearrangement joins TRBV5-1 to TRBJ1-1, with TRBD1 matching over 7 bases. Trimming removed 0 bases from V and 0 bases from J; junction bases left unmatched: 2. CDR1 and CDR2 from the germline V gene are SGHRS and YFSETQ. CDR3 length: 15 residues.

In this sample, this clone turned up a few times. This sequence joins TRBV6-5 and TRBJ1-2, with TRBD1 matching 9 bases. CDR1 is MNHEY, CDR2 SVGAGI, per germline. V lost 5 bases, J lost 3 bases, and 7 bases stayed unmatched. CDR3 length: 15 residues. This chain's CDR3 is CASSPRRTGDYGYTF. The CDR3 DNA reads TGTGCCAGCAGTCCCCGGCGGACAGGGGACTATGGCTACACCTTC.

This clone has a count of ten or more. This sequence joins TRBV28 and TRBJ2-7; D possibly corresponds to TRBD1 (6 bases). The CDR3 sequence is 15 residues long. Germline CDR1 reads MDHEN; CDR2 reads SYDVKM. Trimming pared 5 bases from V and 1 base from J, leaving 15 bases between. CDR3 DNA: TGTGCCAGCAGTCTAGAACAGGGTTGGTCCTACGAGCAGTACTTC. This codes for CASSLEQGWSYEQYF.

The CDR3 here is CASSLDGGLNTEAFF. CDR3 sequence (DNA): TGCGCCAGCAGCTTGGATGGGGGCCTGAACACTGAAGCTTTCTTT. J is TRBJ1-1 and V is TRBV5-1; a possible D gene is TRBD1 (6 bases). The length of the CDR3 is 15 residues. V gave up 0 bases and J gave up 0 bases, with 9 bases separating them. Germline V CDR1 and CDR2: SGHRS, YFSETQ.

The chain has TRBV18 and TRBJ2-7; 10 positions agree with TRBD2. Trimming removed 3 bases from V and 3 bases from J; junction bases left unmatched: 17. The CDR3 is 19 residues long. Germline lookup yields CDR1 KGHSH and CDR2 LQKENI. CDR3 residues: CASSPPGRDLAGASYEQYF. The DNA of the CDR3 is TGTGCCAGCTCACCGCCTGGTCGGGATCTAGCGGGGGCCAGCTACGAGCAGTACTTC.

The J gene is TRBJ2-7, the V gene TRBV28; weak D call: TRBD2 (5 bases). The germline V gene has CDR1 MDHEN and CDR2 SYDVKM. V was trimmed by 7 bases and J by 3 bases, leaving 16 bases between them. The CDR3 has 14 amino acids. CDR3 loop: CASIPSSGRYEQYF. CDR3 nucleotides: TGTGCCAGCATTCCATCCAGCGGCCGCTACGAGCAGTACTTC.

The chain employs TRBV6-1 and TRBJ1-1; D might be TRBD1 (5 bases). CDR3 size: 15 residues. Germline V gene lookup returns CDR1 MNHNS and CDR2 SASEGT. V dropped 0 bases and J dropped 5 bases, with 13 bases sitting between them. The CDR3 DNA reads as TGTGCCAGCAGTGAAGCATGGGGGGGTGGTACTGAAGCTTTCTTT. Its protein is CASSEAWGGGTEAFF.